What follows are 12 T cell receptor beta chains derived from one specimen sequenced in a study of shared clonotypes between healthy human individuals. Some clones are missing from TCRdb's copy, which holds only in-frame ones; the method was immunoSEQ multiplex PCR. This sample yields about 1.1 million clones, of which 78% are seen a single time; about 0.52% belongs to the top ten. Material: memory CD4+ T cells from PBMCs. Indicated subset: CD45RA-negative fraction. Receptors were obtained from a young man in good health. Some clones in this sample may be carry-over from other donors' samples.

This clone has a single count. The chain carries TRBV5-1 and TRBJ2-2; 7 nucleotides agree with TRBD1. The V gene's germline CDR1 is SGHRS and CDR2 YFSETQ. The CDR3 covers 16 residues. The V gene end was trimmed by 4 bases and the J gene end by 2 bases; junction bases not matched to a gene: 8. For the CDR3, the DNA is TGCGCCAGCAGCCCCCGGTACAGGGGAAACACCGGGGAGCTGTTTTTT. Translation gives CASSPRYRGNTGELFF.

The V gene is TRBV28, the J gene TRBJ2-7; the D gene is possibly TRBD2 (6 bases). Trimming removed 2 bases at V and 7 bases at J, with 15 bases between. This CDR3 has 14 amino acids. Looked up from germline, CDR1 is MDHEN and CDR2 is SYDVKM. The CDR3 nucleotides read TGTGCCAGCAGTTTAACCGGGAGCCTTCGGGAGCAGTACTTC. Its translation: CASSLTGSLREQYF.

The rearrangement joins TRBV6-5 to TRBJ2-7, with no clear D. Germline-derived CDR1 and CDR2 are MNHEY and SVGAGI. V was clipped by 8 bases and J by 3 bases, with 20 bases between them. This CDR3 comprises 15 residues. CDR3 residues: CASRPFPDGFYEQYF. In nucleotides, the CDR3 is TGTGCCAGCCGCCCCTTTCCGGACGGGTTCTACGAGCAGTACTTC.

As for this clone: Other DNA sequences in the sample encode the same CDR3. The J gene is TRBJ2-5, the V gene TRBV11-2, with D unclear. V lost 1 base and J 2 bases, leaving 8 bases between the germline ends. Germline CDR1 is SGHAT and CDR2 is FQNNGV. The CDR3 contains 14 residues. The CDR3 nucleotides read TGTGCCAGCAGCTTAGCGGTCAGTCAAGAGACCCAGTACTTC. It translates to CASSLAVSQETQYF.

With respect to this clone: Other DNA sequences of this sample code for an identical CDR3. DNA for the CDR3: TGTGCCAGCAGTTTTAAGGGAAACACTGAAGCTTTCTTT. It codes for CASSFKGNTEAFF. The J gene is TRBJ1-1, the V gene TRBV27; D call uncertain. V was clipped by 3 bases and J by 2 bases, with 7 bases between them. Germline lookup yields CDR1 MNHEY and CDR2 SMNVEV (reference sequence). The CDR3 extends over 13 amino acids.

The chain joins TRBV5-1 to TRBJ1-5, with a weak D call TRBD1 (5 bases). V gave up 4 bases and J gave up 11 bases, with 13 bases separating them. The CDR3 spans 12 residues. Germline loops: CDR1 SGHRS, CDR2 YFSETQ. CDR3 bases: TGCGCCAGCAGCCTTGATGGGGGGTCCCAGCATTTT. Amino acid sequence: CASSLDGGSQHF.

This chain joins TRBV7-8 and TRBJ2-7, with D uncertain. This CDR3 is built from 13 residues. The germline gives CDR1 SGHVS, CDR2 FQNEAQ. V gave up 5 bases and J gave up 6 bases, with 14 bases separating them. This CDR3 is CASSLPGPGEQYF. CDR3 bases: TGTGCCAGCAGCCTACCAGGACCAGGCGAGCAGTACTTC.

There are a few counts of this clone. Other nucleotide sequences in the sample specify the same CDR3. The V gene is TRBV6-5, the J gene TRBJ1-5, with no clear D. The V end lost 0 bases, the J end lost 5 bases, and 8 bases lay between the germline ends. CDR3 length equals 14 residues. Germline-derived CDR1 and CDR2 are MNHEY and SVGAGI. CDR3: CASSYSTGDQPQHF. The CDR3 DNA reads TGTGCCAGCAGTTACTCGACGGGCGATCAGCCCCAGCATTTT.

This clone was detected ten times or more. This chain uses TRBV28 with TRBJ2-5, with D tentatively TRBD2 (6 bases). Germline lookup yields CDR1 MDHEN and CDR2 SYDVKM. Trimming shortened V by 6 bases and J by 5 bases, and 22 bases separated the two germline ends. The CDR3 is 16 residues long. DNA for the CDR3: TGTGCCAGCAGGGAGACTTCGGGACTCCGCCGGGAGACCCAGTACTTC. Translation: CASRETSGLRRETQYF.

This clone was counted ten times or more. The CDR3 coding sequence is TGCGCCAGCAGTGAGTCAGGCGGTTACAATGAGCAGTTCTTC. Translated, it gives CASSESGGYNEQFF. This chain links TRBV10-1 with TRBJ2-1; D unresolved. Per germline, CDR1 WNHNN and CDR2 SYGVQD (reference sequence). Trimming took 0 bases from V and 4 from J, leaving 7 bases between them. The CDR3 consists of 14 residues.

The CDR3 DNA reads as TGTGCCAGTAGTATAGATTGGAGGGAGACCCAGTACTTC. Translated: CASSIDWRETQYF. V gene TRBV19 combines with J gene TRBJ2-5, with a weak D call TRBD2 (5 bases). CDR3 length equals 13 residues. The V end lost 0 bases, the J end lost 5 bases, and 7 bases lay between the germline ends. Looked up from germline, CDR1 is LNHDA and CDR2 is SQIVND (reference sequence).

The V and J genes are TRBV4-3 and TRBJ1-4, with D possibly TRBD1 on 6 matching bases. The V end was cut by 4 bases, the J end by 8 bases, with 14 bases between. In germline, CDR1 is LGHNA, CDR2 YSLEER. The CDR3 is 14 amino acids. The chain's CDR3 is CASSRGPGKEKLFF. The CDR3 DNA follows: TGCGCCAGCAGCCGGGGGCCAGGGAAGGAAAAACTGTTTTTT.